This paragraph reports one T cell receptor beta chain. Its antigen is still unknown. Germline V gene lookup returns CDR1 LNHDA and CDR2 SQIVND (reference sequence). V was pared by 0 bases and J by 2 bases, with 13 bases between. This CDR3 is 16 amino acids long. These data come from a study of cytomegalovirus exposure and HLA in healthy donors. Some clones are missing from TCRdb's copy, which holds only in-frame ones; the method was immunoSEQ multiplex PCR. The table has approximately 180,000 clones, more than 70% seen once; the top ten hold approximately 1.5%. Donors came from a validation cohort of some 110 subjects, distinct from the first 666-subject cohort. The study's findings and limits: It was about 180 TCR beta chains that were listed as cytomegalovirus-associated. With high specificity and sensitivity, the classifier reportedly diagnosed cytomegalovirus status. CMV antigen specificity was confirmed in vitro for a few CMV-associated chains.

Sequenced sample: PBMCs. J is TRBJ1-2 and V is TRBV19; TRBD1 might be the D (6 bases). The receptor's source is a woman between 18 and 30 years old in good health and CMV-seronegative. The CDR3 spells CASSIDSWTANYGYTF. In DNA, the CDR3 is TGTGCCAGTAGTATAGACAGTTGGACAGCGAACTATGGCTACACCTTC.